A single sample gave rise to the 8 T cell receptor beta chains below, sequenced in a study of CD8+CD57+ T cells in acquired aplastic anemia (dated by TCRdb to 2017 to 2018). The data were produced on an Illumina HiSeq 2000. Genomic DNA was used as template for profiling of TCR beta VDJ combinations and CDR3 sequences. TCRdb's own reprocessing of the public reads used fastp at Q25 and MiXCR and kept productive beta chains. Identical CDR3 protein sequences are pooled into one entry, listed with their most common genes and DNA. The sample table lists 150,000 or so distinct CDR3 sequences, about 52% of them with a count of one. The ten top clones hold less than 15% of the sample. Flow cytometry had shown CD8+CD57+ cell expansion in the patients selected for sequencing. The sample comprised sorted CD4+, CD8+, or CD8+CD57+ T cells (not recorded which) from PBMCs. The source is a human donor with aplastic anemia.

Regarding this clonotype: This sequence may be a read error, since a much larger clone differs from it by one base. The genes are TRBV19 and TRBJ2-4; possibly TRBD2 for D (7 bases). The ends were cut back, 1 base at V and 5 bases at J, with 15 bases in the middle. The CDR3 runs to 16 residues. Germline assignment: CDR1 LNHDA and CDR2 SQIVND (reference sequence). CDR3 sequence (DNA): TGTGCCAGTAGTATAGCCGGGGGGCTGGCCGAAAACATTCAGTACTTC. Its protein is CASSIAGGLAENIQYF.

CDR3 sequence (DNA): TGCAGCGTGATAGGGACAGGGTACTACAATGAGCAGTTCTTC. Translated, it gives CSVIGTGYYNEQFF. This sequence joins TRBV29-1 and TRBJ2-1; TRBD1 aligns across 9 bases. The CDR3 covers 14 residues. Losses at the gene ends were 6 bases for V and 3 bases for J; bases not matched to a gene: 6. CDR1 is SQVTM, CDR2 ANQGSEA, per germline.

The chain employs TRBV7-6 and TRBJ2-1; D call uncertain. Trimming left V 3 bases short and J 8 bases short, with 5 bases between. Germline loops: CDR1 SGHVS, CDR2 FNYEAQ. CDR3 length equals 11 residues. The CDR3 sequence: CASSFVDEQFF. The DNA for the CDR3 is TGTGCCAGCAGCTTTGTAGATGAGCAGTTCTTC.

V and J are TRBV6-4 and TRBJ2-7; 9 bases map to TRBD1. J lost 0 bases, V lost 3 bases, and 3 bases had no gene match. Germline lookup yields CDR1 MRHNA and CDR2 SNTAGT. This CDR3 spans 15 amino acids. CDR3 amino acids: CASSEQGAPSYEQYF. The CDR3 DNA follows: TGTGCCAGCAGTGAACAGGGGGCTCCCTCCTACGAGCAGTACTTC.

Details on this clonotype: A much larger clone lies one base from this, so it may be a read error. The genes are TRBV11-2 and TRBJ2-3; D call uncertain. The germline CDR1 and CDR2 sequences are SGHAT and FQNNGV. Trimming shortened V by 0 bases and J by 2 bases, and 6 bases separated the two germline ends. This CDR3 has 14 residues. CDR3 region: CASSLDRPTDTQYF. Written as DNA, the CDR3 is TGTGCCAGCAGCTTAGACAGGCCCACAGATACGCAGTATTTT. Supplemented by reference TRBV11-2 and TRBJ2-3, the full variable domain reads EAGVAQSPRYKIIEKRQSVAFWCNPISGHATLYWYQQILGQGPKLLIQFQNNGVVDDSQLPKDRFSAERLKGVDSTLKIQPAKLEDSAVYLCASSLDRPTDTQYFGPGTRLTVL.

This rearrangement joins TRBV29-1 to TRBJ2-2; D is perhaps TRBD1 or TRBD2 (5 bases each). CDR1 and CDR2 from the germline V gene are SQVTM and ANQGSEA. This CDR3 contains 13 residues. The V gene lost 4 bases and the J gene lost 5 bases, with 11 bases spanning the gap. This chain's CDR3 is CSVGDAPTGELFF. CDR3 coding DNA: TGCAGCGTTGGGGACGCCCCGACCGGGGAGCTGTTTTTT.

This clonotype was seen only a few times. The V gene is TRBV2, the J gene TRBJ2-5; perhaps TRBD1 as D (5 bases). Germline-derived CDR1 and CDR2 are SNHLY and FYNNEI. The CDR3 runs to 13 residues. Deletions cut 4 bases from V and 10 bases from J, with 16 bases between. CDR3 in amino acids: CASSGGRNKVQYF. The DNA for the CDR3 is TGTGCCAGCAGTGGGGGCAGGAACAAGGTCCAGTACTTC. The whole variable domain, filled in from reference TRBV2 and TRBJ2-5, reads EPEVTQTPSHQVTQMGQEVILRCVPISNHLYFYWYRQILGQKVEFLVSFYNNEISEKSEIFDDQFSVERPDGSNFTLKIRSTKLEDSAMYFCASSGGRNKVQYFGPGTRLLVL.

This clonotype has ten or more counts. The J gene is TRBJ2-7, the V gene TRBV14; the match to TRBD1 covers 9 bases. The V and J ends lost 4 bases and 4 bases, in that order; junction bases with no gene match: 5. The germline V gene has CDR1 SGHDN and CDR2 FVKESK. CDR3 length equals 14 residues. The CDR3 loop is CASSLDRGGYEQYF. CDR3 DNA sequence: TGTGCCAGCAGCCTGGACAGGGGCGGGTACGAGCAGTACTTC.